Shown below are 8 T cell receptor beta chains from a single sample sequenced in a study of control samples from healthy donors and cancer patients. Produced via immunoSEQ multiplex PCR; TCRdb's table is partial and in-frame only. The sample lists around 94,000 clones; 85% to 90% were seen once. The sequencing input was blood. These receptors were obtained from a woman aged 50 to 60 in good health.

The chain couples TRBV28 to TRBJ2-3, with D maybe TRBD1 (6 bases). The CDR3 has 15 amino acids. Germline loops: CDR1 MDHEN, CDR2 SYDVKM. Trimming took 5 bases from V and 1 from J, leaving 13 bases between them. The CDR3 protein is CASSTQGRGTDTQYF. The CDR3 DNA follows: TGTGCCAGCAGTACACAGGGTAGAGGCACAGATACGCAGTATTTT.

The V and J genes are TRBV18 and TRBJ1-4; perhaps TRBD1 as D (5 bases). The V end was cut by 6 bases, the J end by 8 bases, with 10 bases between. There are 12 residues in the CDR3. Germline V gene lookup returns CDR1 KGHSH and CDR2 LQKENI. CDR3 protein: CASSGGAEKLFF. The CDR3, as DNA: TGTGCCAGCTCCGGAGGGGCCGAAAAACTGTTTTTT.

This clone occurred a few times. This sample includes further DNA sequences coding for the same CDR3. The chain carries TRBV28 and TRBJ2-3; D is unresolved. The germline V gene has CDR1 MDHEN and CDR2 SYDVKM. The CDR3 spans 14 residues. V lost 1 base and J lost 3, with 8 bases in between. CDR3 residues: CASSLSRVTDTQYF. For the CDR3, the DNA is TGTGCCAGCAGTTTATCTAGGGTAACAGATACGCAGTATTTT.

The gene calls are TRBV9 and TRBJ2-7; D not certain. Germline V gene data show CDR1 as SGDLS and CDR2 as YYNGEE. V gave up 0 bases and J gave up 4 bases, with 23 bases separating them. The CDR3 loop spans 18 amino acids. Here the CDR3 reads CASSVAGGSPTIGYEQYF. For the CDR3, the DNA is TGTGCCAGCAGCGTAGCTGGCGGATCCCCGACAATAGGGTACGAGCAGTACTTC.

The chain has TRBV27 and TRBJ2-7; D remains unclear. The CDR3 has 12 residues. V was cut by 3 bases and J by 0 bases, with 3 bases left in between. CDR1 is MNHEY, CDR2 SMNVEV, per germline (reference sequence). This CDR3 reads CASSFSSYEQYF. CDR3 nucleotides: TGTGCCAGCAGTTTTTCCTCCTACGAGCAGTACTTC.

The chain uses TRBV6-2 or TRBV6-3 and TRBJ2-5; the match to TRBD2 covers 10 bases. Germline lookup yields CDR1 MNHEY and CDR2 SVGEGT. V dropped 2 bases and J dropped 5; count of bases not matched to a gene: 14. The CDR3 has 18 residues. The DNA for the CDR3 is TGTGCCAGCAGTTACCGAAGACTAGCGGGTGGAATGGCGGAGACCCAGTACTTC. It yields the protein CASSYRRLAGGMAETQYF.

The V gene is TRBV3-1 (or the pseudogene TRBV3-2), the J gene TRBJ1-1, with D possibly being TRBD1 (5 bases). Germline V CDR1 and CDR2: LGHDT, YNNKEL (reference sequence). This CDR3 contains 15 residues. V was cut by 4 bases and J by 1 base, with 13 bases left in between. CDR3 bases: TGTGCCAGCAGCCCTTTGGGCAGGGAGAACACTGAAGCTTTCTTT. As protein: CASSPLGRENTEAFF.

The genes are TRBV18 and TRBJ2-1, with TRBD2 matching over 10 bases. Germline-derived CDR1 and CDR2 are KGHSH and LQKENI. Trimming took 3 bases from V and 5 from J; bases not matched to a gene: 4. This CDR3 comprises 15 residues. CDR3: CASSPTSGSHNEQFF. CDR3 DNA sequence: TGTGCCAGCTCACCGACTAGCGGGTCCCACAATGAGCAGTTCTTC.